The clone carrying this T cell receptor (beta chain) was detected a few times. Its target is unknown. TCRdb re-called the RT-PCR reads through MiXCR, storing one row per CDR3 protein. The sample consists of around 200,000 distinct CDR3 sequences, about 9% of them appearing once. The source of the sample is a study of response to subunit inactivated influenza vaccine. Study-wide points: Each seasonal influenza vaccination, the authors suggested, recruits few new T cells.

J was trimmed by 4 bases and V by 4 bases; bases with no gene match: 8. Germline lookup yields CDR1 SGDLS and CDR2 YYNGEE. CDR3 length: 15 residues. The TCR was taken from a man aged 45-65 years who received an inactivated influenza vaccine. V is TRBV9 and J is TRBJ2-5, with TRBD1 identical over 9 bases. The sequencing here drew on non-naive T cells sorted from PBMCs, taken on the day of vaccination. The CDR3: CASSPGQGLRETQYF. Written as DNA, the CDR3 is TGTGCCAGCAGCCCGGGACAGGGTCTTCGAGAGACCCAGTACTTC.